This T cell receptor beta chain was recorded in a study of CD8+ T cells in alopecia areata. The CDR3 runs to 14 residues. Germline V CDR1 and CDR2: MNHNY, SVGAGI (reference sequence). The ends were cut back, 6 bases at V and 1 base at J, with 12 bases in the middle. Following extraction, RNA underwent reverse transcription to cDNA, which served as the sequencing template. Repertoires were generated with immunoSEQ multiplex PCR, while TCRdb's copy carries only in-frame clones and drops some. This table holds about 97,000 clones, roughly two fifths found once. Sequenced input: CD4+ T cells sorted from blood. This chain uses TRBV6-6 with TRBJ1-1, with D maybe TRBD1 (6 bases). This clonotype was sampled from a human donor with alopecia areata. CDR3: CASRITGQNTEAFF. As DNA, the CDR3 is TGTGCCAGCAGGATCACGGGACAGAACACTGAAGCTTTCTTT.